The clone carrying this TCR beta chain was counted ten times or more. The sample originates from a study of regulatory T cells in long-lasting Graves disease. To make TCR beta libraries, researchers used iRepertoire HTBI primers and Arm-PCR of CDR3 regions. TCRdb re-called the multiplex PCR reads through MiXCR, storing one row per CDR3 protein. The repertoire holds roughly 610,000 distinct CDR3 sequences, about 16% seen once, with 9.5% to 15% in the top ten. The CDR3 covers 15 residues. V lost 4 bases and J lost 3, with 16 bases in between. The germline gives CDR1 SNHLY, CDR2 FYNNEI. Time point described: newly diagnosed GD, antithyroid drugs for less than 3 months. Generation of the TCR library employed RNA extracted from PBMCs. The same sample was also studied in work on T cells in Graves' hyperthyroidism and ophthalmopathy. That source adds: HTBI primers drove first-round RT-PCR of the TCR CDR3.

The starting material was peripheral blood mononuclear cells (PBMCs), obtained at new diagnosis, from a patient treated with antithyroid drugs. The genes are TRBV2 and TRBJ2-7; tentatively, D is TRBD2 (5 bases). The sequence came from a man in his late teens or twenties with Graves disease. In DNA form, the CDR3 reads TGTGCCAGCAGTGGGTTGGACTTCGGAGACTACGAGCAGTACTTC. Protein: CASSGLDFGDYEQYF.